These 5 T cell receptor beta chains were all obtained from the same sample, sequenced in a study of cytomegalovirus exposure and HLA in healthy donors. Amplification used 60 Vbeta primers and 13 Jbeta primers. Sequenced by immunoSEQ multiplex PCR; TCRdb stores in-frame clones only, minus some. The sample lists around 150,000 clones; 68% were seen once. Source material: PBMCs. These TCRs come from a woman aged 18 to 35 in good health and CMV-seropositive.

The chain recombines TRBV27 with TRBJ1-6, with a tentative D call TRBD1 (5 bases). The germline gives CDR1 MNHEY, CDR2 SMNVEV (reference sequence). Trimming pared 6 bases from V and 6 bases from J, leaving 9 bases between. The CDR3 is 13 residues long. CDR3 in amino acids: CASRGQGNSPLHF. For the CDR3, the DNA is TGTGCCAGCAGGGGGCAGGGTAATTCACCCCTCCACTTT.

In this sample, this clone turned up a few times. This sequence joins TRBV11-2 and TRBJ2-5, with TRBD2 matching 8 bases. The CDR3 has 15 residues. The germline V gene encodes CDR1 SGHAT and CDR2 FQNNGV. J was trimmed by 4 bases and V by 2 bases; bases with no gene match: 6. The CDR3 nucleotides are TGTGCCAGCAGCTTATTCGGGGGGGCCCCAGAGACCCAGTACTTC. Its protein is CASSLFGGAPETQYF.

The CDR3 DNA is TGTGCCAGCAGTTTATACTCGGGGGGCTACACCTTC. Translation: CASSLYSGGYTF. The V and J genes are TRBV28 and TRBJ1-2; the D is unclear. Germline loops: CDR1 MDHEN, CDR2 SYDVKM. The CDR3 has 12 residues. V lost 1 base and J lost 8, with 8 bases in between.

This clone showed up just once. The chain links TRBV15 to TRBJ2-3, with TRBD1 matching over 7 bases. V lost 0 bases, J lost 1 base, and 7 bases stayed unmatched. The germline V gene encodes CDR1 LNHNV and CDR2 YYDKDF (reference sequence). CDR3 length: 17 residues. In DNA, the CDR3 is TGTGCCACCAGCAGAGATTCAGGGGGTCGTGGCACAGATACGCAGTATTTT. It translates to CATSRDSGGRGTDTQYF.

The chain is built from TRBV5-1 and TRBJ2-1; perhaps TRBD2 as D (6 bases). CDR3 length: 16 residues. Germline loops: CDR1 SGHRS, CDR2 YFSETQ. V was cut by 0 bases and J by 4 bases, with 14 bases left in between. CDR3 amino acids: CASSLEGSGIYNEQFF. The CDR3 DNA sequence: TGCGCCAGCAGCTTGGAAGGTAGCGGTATATACAATGAGCAGTTCTTC.